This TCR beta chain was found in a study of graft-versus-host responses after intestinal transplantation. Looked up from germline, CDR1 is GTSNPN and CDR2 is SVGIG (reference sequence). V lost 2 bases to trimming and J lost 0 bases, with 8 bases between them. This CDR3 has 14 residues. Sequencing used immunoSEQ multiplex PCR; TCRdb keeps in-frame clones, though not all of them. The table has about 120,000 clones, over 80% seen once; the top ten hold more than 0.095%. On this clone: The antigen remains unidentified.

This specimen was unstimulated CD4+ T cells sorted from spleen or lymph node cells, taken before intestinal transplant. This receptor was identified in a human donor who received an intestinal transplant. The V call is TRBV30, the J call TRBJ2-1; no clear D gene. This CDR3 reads CAWSKSASYNEQFF. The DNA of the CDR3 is TGTGCCTGGAGTAAAAGTGCCTCCTACAATGAGCAGTTCTTC.